The T cell receptor (beta chain) described here comes from a study of long-term antiretroviral therapy in people with HIV. Going into DNA extraction, samples held roughly 0.9-11 million cryopreserved PBMC. V dropped 5 bases and J dropped 9; count of bases not matched to a gene: 10. Germline CDR1 is WNHNN and CDR2 is SYGVQD (reference sequence). This CDR3 has 16 amino acids. At survey level, the immunoSEQ assay was run in its v3.0 version. The repertoire was sequenced with immunoSEQ multiplex PCR; TCRdb's copy has only in-frame clones and lacks some. The sample carries nearly 30,000 clones, 75% to 90% recorded once.

This specimen was unsorted PBMCs, taken 3.2 years before starting antiretroviral therapy. The TCR originated in a man between 45 and 60 years old with HIV. V is TRBV10-1 and J is TRBJ2-1; TRBD2 matches 13 bases. The CDR3 spells CASSKAGLAGFGEQFF. CDR3 sequence (DNA): TGCGCCAGCAGTAAGGCGGGACTAGCGGGATTCGGTGAGCAGTTCTTC.